This TCR beta chain was sequenced for a study of T cell responses to AZD1222 COVID-19 vaccine. Using immunoSEQ multiplex PCR, the repertoire was profiled, and TCRdb retains in-frame clones only, with some absent. The repertoire holds 140,000 to 150,000 clones, with roughly nine tenths as singletons. The ends lost 3 bases at V and 0 bases at J; junction bases unmatched: 6. Germline CDR1 is SGHNT and CDR2 is YYREEE (reference sequence). This CDR3 is built from 16 residues. This clone was recorded only once. Its antigen is undetermined. Study conclusions and caveats: There were vaccine-associated CD4 TCRs across spike, dominant at 160-218 and 743-854. Per reports, nearly half of all spike-specific TCRs target regions that are unmutated in variants.

The gene calls are TRBV5-4 and TRBJ1-3; 7 positions agree with TRBD1. The sequence was collected from an adult in good health. Sample: peripheral blood, taken on day 0 of AZD1222 vaccination. CDR3 residues: CASSSGTAFSGNTIYF. The CDR3 nucleotides read TGTGCCAGCAGCTCCGGGACAGCCTTCTCTGGAAACACCATATATTTT.